This T cell receptor beta chain is drawn from a study of cytomegalovirus exposure and HLA in healthy donors. The study, taken as a whole, reports: As a later analysis revealed, the rate of TCR association differed by HLA locus, with DRB1 most and HLA-C fewest. Excluded: some indistinguishable V segments such as TRBV6-2 and TRBV6-3. Presence/absence analyses supposed approximately even sequencing depth among donors.

This clone appeared a single time. What it binds is unknown. Amplification used 60 Vbeta primers and 13 Jbeta primers. Clones were sequenced by immunoSEQ multiplex PCR, and TCRdb holds only the in-frame ones, with some missing. The sample has some 83,000 clones, about 69% seen once; the top ten hold 4% to 4.5%. The CDR3 extends over 11 amino acids. Germline-derived CDR1 and CDR2 are KGHSH and LQKENI. Deletions cut 6 bases from V and 9 bases from J, with 11 bases between. This clonotype originated in a man in his sixties in good health and CMV-seronegative. The rearrangement uses TRBV18 and TRBJ1-1, with a possible D match to TRBD1 (5 bases). Sequencing was performed on PBMCs. CDR3 coding DNA: TGTGCCAGCTCTTCCCTGGGGCAAGCTTTCTTT. Translation gives CASSSLGQAFF.